This TCR beta chain comes out of a study of HIV-infected patients and healthy controls. From the 5' RACE reads, TCRdb called clonotypes with MiXCR, one entry per CDR3 protein. The sample holds roughly 68,000 distinct CDR3 sequences; approximately 21% are singletons and the top ten take more than 1.3%. This receptor was taken from a human donor in good health. Sequenced input: CD4+ T cells from blood.

CDR3 sequence (DNA): TGTGCCAGCAGTGATGAAGGGACCCAGTACTTC. Residues: CASSDEGTQYF. The chain employs TRBV2 and TRBJ2-5; D ambiguous. V shed 3 bases and J shed 7 bases, with 6 bases lying between them. The germline gives CDR1 SNHLY, CDR2 FYNNEI. The CDR3 runs 11 residues.